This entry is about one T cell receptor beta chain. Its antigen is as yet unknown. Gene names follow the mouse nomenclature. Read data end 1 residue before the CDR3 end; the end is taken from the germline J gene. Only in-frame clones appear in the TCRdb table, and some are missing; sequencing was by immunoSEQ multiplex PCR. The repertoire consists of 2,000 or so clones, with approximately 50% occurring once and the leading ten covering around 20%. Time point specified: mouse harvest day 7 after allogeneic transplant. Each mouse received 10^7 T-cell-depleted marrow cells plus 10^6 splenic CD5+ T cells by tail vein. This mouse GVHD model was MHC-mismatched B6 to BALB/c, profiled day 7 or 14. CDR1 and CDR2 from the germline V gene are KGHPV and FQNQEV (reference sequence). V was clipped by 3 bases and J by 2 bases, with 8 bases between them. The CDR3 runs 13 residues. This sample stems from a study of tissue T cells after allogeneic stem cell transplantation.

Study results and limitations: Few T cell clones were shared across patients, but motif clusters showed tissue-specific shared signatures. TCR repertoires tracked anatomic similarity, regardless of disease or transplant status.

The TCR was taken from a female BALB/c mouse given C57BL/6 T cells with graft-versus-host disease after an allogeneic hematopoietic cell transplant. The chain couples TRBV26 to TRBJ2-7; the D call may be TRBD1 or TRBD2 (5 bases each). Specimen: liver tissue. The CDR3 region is CASSLPGAYEQYF. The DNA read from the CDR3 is TGTGCCAGCAGTCTTCCGGGGGCCTATGAACAGTAC.